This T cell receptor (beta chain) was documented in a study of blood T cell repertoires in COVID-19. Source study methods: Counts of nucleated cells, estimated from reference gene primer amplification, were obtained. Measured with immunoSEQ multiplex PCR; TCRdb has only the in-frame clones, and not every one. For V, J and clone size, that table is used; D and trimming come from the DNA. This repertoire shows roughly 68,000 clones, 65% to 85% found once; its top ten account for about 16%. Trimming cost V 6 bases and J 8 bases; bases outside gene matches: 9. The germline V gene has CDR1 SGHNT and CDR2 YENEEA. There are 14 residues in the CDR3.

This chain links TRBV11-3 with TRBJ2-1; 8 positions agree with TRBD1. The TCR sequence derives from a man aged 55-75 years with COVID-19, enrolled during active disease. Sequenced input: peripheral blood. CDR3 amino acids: CASSPMAGGYEQFF. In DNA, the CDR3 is TGTGCCAGCAGTCCCATGGCAGGGGGCTATGAGCAGTTCTTC.